These 5 T cell receptor beta chains were all obtained from the same sample, sequenced in a study of blood T cell repertoires in COVID-19. The table came from immunoSEQ multiplex PCR; TCRdb's copy has only in-frame clones and leaves some out. The table includes 65,000 to 80,000 clones, over 85% detected once. Material for sequencing was peripheral blood. These TCRs come from a man in his fifties or sixties with active COVID-19.

This chain connects TRBV11-2 to TRBJ2-1; 11 bases are a match to TRBD2. Trimming removed 1 base from V and 1 base from J; junction bases left unmatched: 9. This CDR3 is 19 amino acids long. Germline V CDR1 and CDR2: SGHAT, FQNNGV. CDR3 sequence: CASSLGRKLAGGSYNEQFF. In DNA form, the CDR3 reads TGTGCCAGCAGCTTAGGTAGGAAGCTAGCGGGAGGTTCCTACAATGAGCAGTTCTTC.

The chain joins TRBV4-3 to TRBJ1-1, with D possibly being TRBD1 (5 bases). The V gene's germline CDR1 is LGHNA and CDR2 YSLEER. V lost 0 bases, J lost 13 bases, and 18 bases lay in between. The CDR3 covers 14 residues. For the CDR3, the DNA is TGCGCCAGCAGCCAAGAAAGACCTCGGCCGGGGGATTTCTTT. Amino acids: CASSQERPRPGDFF.

V gene TRBV4-1 combines with J gene TRBJ1-1; D perhaps matches TRBD1 (5 bases). Trimming stripped 4 bases from V and 0 bases from J, with 18 bases between. The CDR3 length is 17 residues. Germline V CDR1 and CDR2: MGHRA, YSYEKL. The CDR3: CASSLSGTAGVNTEAFF. Here the CDR3 DNA reads TGCGCCAGCAGCCTCTCAGGGACCGCGGGGGTGAACACTGAAGCTTTCTTT.

The CDR3 protein is CASSVTPTGTYEQYF. In DNA, the CDR3 is TGTGCCAGCAGCGTTACCCCGACAGGGACCTACGAGCAGTACTTC. This chain uses TRBV9 with TRBJ2-7, with 7 bases that match TRBD1. CDR3 size: 15 residues. Per germline, CDR1 SGDLS and CDR2 YYNGEE. V dropped 2 bases and J dropped 2; count of bases not matched to a gene: 7.

CDR3 nucleotides: TGTGCCAGCAGCTTAGATAGCGCGGTGTATGGCTACACCTTC. It is translated as CASSLDSAVYGYTF. The chain is built from TRBV11-3 and TRBJ1-2; D is uncertain. The V end was cut by 0 bases, the J end by 5 bases, with 10 bases between. The CDR3 sequence is 14 residues long. Looked up from germline, CDR1 is SGHNT and CDR2 is YENEEA.